The sequence of this T cell receptor (beta chain) was determined in a study of PD-L1 blockade in urothelial cancer. J was trimmed by 4 bases and V by 6 bases; bases with no gene match: 9. The germline CDR1 and CDR2 sequences are SEHNR and FQNEAQ (reference sequence). CDR3 size: 16 residues. Sequenced by immunoSEQ multiplex PCR; TCRdb stores in-frame clones only, minus some. The repertoire holds around 30,000 clones, with 65% to 90% as singletons. The sequencing used PBMCs, collected around atezolizumab (anti-PD-L1) treatment. The origin of this receptor is a man aged 50-60 years with urothelial cancer. The genes are TRBV7-9 and TRBJ2-1; TRBD2 matches at 10 bases. In DNA, the CDR3 is TGTGCCAGCAGGCAAACTAGCGGGACTCGATACAATGAGCAGTTCTTC. Translating it yields CASRQTSGTRYNEQFF.